Listed below are T cell receptor beta chains from one sample, sequenced in a study of sequential checkpoint blockade in melanoma. Profiling relied on immunoSEQ multiplex PCR, and the TCRdb table lists in-frame clones only, not all of them. The profile covers about 1,700 clones, with under 30% appearing a single time and about a sixth taken by the ten largest. This material consisted of tumor tissue (inferred from file names), taken from a patient given nivolumab and ipilimumab in sequence. These receptors were taken from a human donor with melanoma. The CDR3 runs from the conserved cysteine through the conserved F or W. The order of the fields is J gene, V gene, D gene, clone size, CDR3 length, CDR3 protein, CDR3 DNA. A D gene is named only where the DNA matches it firmly. The size field is filled for only some rows; it gives once, few, many or a size class.

>TRBJ2-2|TRBV2|TRBD2|few|18
CASKGVTSGGARTGELFF
TGTGCCAGCAAAGGAGTGACTAGCGGGGGGGCCCGAACCGGGGAGCTGTTTTTT
>TRBJ1-5|TRBV6-8|.|few|15
CASSPVGGRDQPQHF
TGTGCCAGCAGCCCCGTAGGGGGGCGGGATCAGCCCCAGCATTTT
>TRBJ1-4|TRBV11-3|.|large|17
CASSPIGRGEGSEKLFF
TGTGCCAGCAGCCCCATCGGGCGGGGAGAGGGGAGTGAAAAACTGTTTTTT
>TRBJ1-1|TRBV6-8|.|few|16
CASSIRGRVYNYEAFF
TGTGCCAGCTCTATTAGGGGCAGGGTTTACAACTATGAAGCTTTCTTT
>TRBJ2-1|TRBV30|.|.|12
CAWSMNSNEQFF
TGTGCCTGGAGTATGAACAGCAATGAGCAGTTCTTC
>TRBJ2-2|TRBV6-8|TRBD2|.|15
CARTGLAGYSGELFF
TGTGCCAGAACGGGACTAGCGGGTTATTCCGGGGAGCTGTTTTTT
>TRBJ1-6|TRBV18|.|.|13
CASSEKENSPLHF
TGTGCCAGCTCAGAGAAGGAGAATTCACCCCTCCACTTT
>TRBJ2-7|TRBV6-8|TRBD1|.|16
CASKATGGRPAYEQYF
TGTGCCAGCAAAGCCACAGGGGGCCGACCAGCCTACGAGCAGTACTTC
>TRBJ2-3|TRBV6-8|.|few|15
CASSYDAQGTDTQYF
TGTGCCAGCAGTTACGACGCCCAGGGTACAGATACGCAGTATTTT
>TRBJ2-6|TRBV28|.|few|14
CASSFSAGANVLTF
TGTGCCAGCAGTTTCTCGGCTGGGGCCAACGTCCTGACTTTC
>TRBJ1-4|TRBV6-8|TRBD1|.|14
CASRTDRGLEKLFF
TGTGCCAGCAGGACGGACAGGGGGCTCGAAAAACTGTTTTTT
>TRBJ1-2|TRBV19|.|.|14
CASTGGRSLVGYTF
TGTGCCAGTACGGGAGGCCGATCACTTGTTGGCTACACCTTC
>TRBJ2-7|TRBV11-3|.|medium-sized|15
CASSLKGGKQYEQYF
TGTGCCAGCAGCTTAAAGGGTGGAAAGCAATACGAGCAGTACTTC
>TRBJ2-1|TRBV9|.|.|12
CASSLGGYEQFF
TGTGCCAGCAGCTTAGGGGGTTATGAGCAGTTCTTC
>TRBJ2-1|TRBV11-3|TRBD1|few|16
CASSSDYGTGTNEQFF
TGTGCCAGCAGCTCAGACTACGGGACAGGGACGAATGAGCAGTTCTTC
>TRBJ2-7|TRBV6-8|.|few|13
CASSRDAAYEQYF
TGTGCCAGCAGTCGGGACGCCGCCTACGAGCAGTACTTC
>TRBJ1-3|TRBV11-1|.|.|14
CASSEGNSGNTIYF
TGTGCCAGCAGCGAAGGGAACTCTGGAAACACCATATATTTT
>TRBJ1-5|TRBV19|.|.|14
CASSIENSNQPQHF
TGTGCCAGTAGTATTGAGAATAGCAATCAGCCCCAGCATTTT
>TRBJ1-6|TRBV11-3|.|few|14
CASRTQGKGSPLHF
TGTGCCAGCAGAACGCAGGGGAAAGGGTCACCCCTCCACTTT
>TRBJ2-7|TRBV6-8|.|few|15
CASSPRTLGAYEQYF
TGTGCCAGCAGTCCGCGGACACTCGGGGCATACGAGCAGTACTTC